The 13 T cell receptor beta chains reported below all come from one sample, sequenced in a study of cytomegalovirus exposure and HLA in healthy donors. PCR involved 60 Vbeta and 13 Jbeta primers. Clones were read by immunoSEQ multiplex PCR, and TCRdb kept only the in-frame ones, dropping some. The repertoire holds 65,000 to 100,000 clones, with roughly 80% as singletons. The sample comprised PBMCs. These receptors were collected from a man aged 40-50 years in good health and CMV-seronegative.

This clone was seen a handful of times. This chain joins TRBV5-5 and TRBJ2-7; perhaps TRBD1 as D (6 bases). Looked up from germline, CDR1 is SGHKS and CDR2 is YYEKEE (reference sequence). V was pared by 5 bases and J by 3 bases, with 33 bases between. This CDR3 spans 20 amino acids. CDR3 region: CASRRDRYFSKPERRYEQYF. CDR3 nucleotide sequence: TGTGCCAGCAGACGTGACAGGTACTTCTCAAAACCGGAGCGCCGCTACGAGCAGTACTTC.

This chain connects TRBV28 to TRBJ2-7; D unclear. The CDR3 spans 12 residues. V lost 5 bases, J lost 5 bases, and 10 bases lay in between. The germline V gene has CDR1 MDHEN and CDR2 SYDVKM. The CDR3 loop reads CASSTDSHEQYF. The DNA of the CDR3 is TGTGCCAGCAGTACCGACTCTCACGAGCAGTACTTC. The entire variable domain, with the rest obtained from reference TRBV28 and TRBJ2-7, is as follows: DVKVTQSSRYLVKRTGEKVFLECVQDMDHENMFWYRQDPGLGLRLIYFSYDVKMKEKGDIPEGYSVSREKKERFSLILESASTNQTSMYLCASSTDSHEQYFGPGTRLTVT.

The V gene is TRBV27, the J gene TRBJ1-5, with a possible D match to TRBD1 (5 bases). CDR1 is MNHEY and CDR2 is SMNVEV in the germline V gene (reference sequence). Trimming cost V 4 bases and J 1 base, with 8 bases left between them. The CDR3 has 14 residues. This CDR3 reads CASSSRQSNQPQHF. DNA of the CDR3: TGTGCCAGCAGTTCACGACAGAGCAATCAGCCCCAGCATTTT.

The rearrangement uses TRBV5-4 and TRBJ1-6; TRBD1 aligns across 8 bases. Germline CDR1 SGHNT, CDR2 YYREEE (reference sequence). V dropped 4 bases and J dropped 8; count of bases not matched to a gene: 5. This CDR3 has 14 residues. CDR3 bases: TGTGCCAGCAGCAAACAGGGGGATGATTCACCCCTCCACTTT. This sequence encodes CASSKQGDDSPLHF.

V and J are TRBV6-5 and TRBJ1-2, with 8 bases identical to TRBD1. The CDR3 is 13 amino acids. With 5 bases clipped from V and 4 bases from J, the junction kept 3 bases outside the gene matches. Germline V CDR1 and CDR2: MNHEY, SVGAGI. Here the CDR3 reads CASSTQGVYGYTF. CDR3 DNA sequence: TGTGCCAGCAGTACACAGGGGGTCTATGGCTACACCTTC.

The chain employs TRBV10-3 and TRBJ1-1, with 8 bases identical to TRBD1. CDR1 and CDR2 (germline): ENHRY, SYGVKD. This CDR3 has 17 amino acids. Losses at the gene ends were 7 bases for V and 1 base for J; bases not matched to a gene: 14. The CDR3 sequence: CAIKTTGGGFTNTEAFF. The CDR3, as DNA: TGTGCCATCAAGACTACAGGGGGAGGTTTCACGAACACTGAAGCTTTCTTT.

The V call is TRBV5-4, the J call TRBJ2-2; 10 bases match TRBD1. There are 16 residues in the CDR3. The V segment lost 4 bases and the J segment 4 bases; nucleotides outside the gene matches: 7. In germline, CDR1 is SGHNT, CDR2 YYREEE (reference sequence). The CDR3 sequence is CASSPSTGGGTGELFF. DNA for the CDR3: TGTGCCAGCAGCCCGTCGACAGGGGGCGGCACCGGGGAGCTGTTTTTT.

In this sample, this clone turned up once. The V and J genes are TRBV19 and TRBJ1-2, with D unclear. Trimming took off 5 bases at V and 8 bases at J, with 18 bases between the two ends. The CDR3 contains 14 residues. CDR1 and CDR2 (germline): LNHDA, SQIVND (reference sequence). This CDR3 reads CASSPSGSTGGYTF. The CDR3 nucleotides read TGTGCCAGTAGTCCCTCGGGCTCGACGGGAGGCTACACCTTC.

The chain combines TRBV4-2 with TRBJ2-7, with 12 bases aligning to TRBD2. Germline assignment: CDR1 LGHNA and CDR2 YNFKEQ. The CDR3 has 15 residues. V dropped 0 bases and J dropped 4; count of bases not matched to a gene: 1. The CDR3 here is CASSQDLAGGYEQYF. CDR3 coding DNA: TGTGCCAGCAGCCAAGATCTAGCGGGGGGGTACGAGCAGTACTTC.

The rearrangement joins TRBV7-9 to TRBJ2-1, with TRBD1 identical over 11 bases. After removal of 5 bases from V and 9 bases from J, the junction contained 9 bases not matched to a gene. Germline CDR1 and CDR2: SEHNR and FQNEAQ (reference sequence). CDR3 length equals 15 residues. The CDR3 nucleotides read TGTGCCAGCAGCCCTGGACAGGGGGCGCTTGGTGAGCAGTTCTTC. Its translation: CASSPGQGALGEQFF.

This clone showed up just once. The CDR3 DNA reads as TGTGCCAGCACCATTAGCGGGGGAGACACCGGGGAGCTGTTTTTT. Translated, it gives CASTISGGDTGELFF. The chain links TRBV9 to TRBJ2-2; 9 bases match TRBD2. The V gene's germline CDR1 is SGDLS and CDR2 YYNGEE. The CDR3 spans 15 residues. After removal of 6 bases from V and 3 bases from J, the junction contained 6 bases not matched to a gene.

V gene TRBV7-9 combines with J gene TRBJ2-5, with D perhaps matching TRBD1 (6 bases). V was shortened by 4 bases and J by 1 base, with 13 bases between the two germline ends. The germline CDR1 and CDR2 sequences are SEHNR and FQNEAQ (reference sequence). The CDR3 consists of 15 residues. The CDR3, as DNA: TGTGCCAGCAGCTCAACCGGGACATCCCAAGAGACCCAGTACTTC. Protein: CASSSTGTSQETQYF.

This rearrangement joins TRBV30 to TRBJ1-3; maybe TRBD1 (6 bases). The V end was cut by 4 bases, the J end by 8 bases, with 15 bases between. The CDR3 contains 13 residues. From germline, CDR1 is GTSNPN and CDR2 SVGIG (reference sequence). DNA for the CDR3: TGTGCCTGGACTGGGCTCCCAGGGGACACCATATATTTT. This codes for CAWTGLPGDTIYF.